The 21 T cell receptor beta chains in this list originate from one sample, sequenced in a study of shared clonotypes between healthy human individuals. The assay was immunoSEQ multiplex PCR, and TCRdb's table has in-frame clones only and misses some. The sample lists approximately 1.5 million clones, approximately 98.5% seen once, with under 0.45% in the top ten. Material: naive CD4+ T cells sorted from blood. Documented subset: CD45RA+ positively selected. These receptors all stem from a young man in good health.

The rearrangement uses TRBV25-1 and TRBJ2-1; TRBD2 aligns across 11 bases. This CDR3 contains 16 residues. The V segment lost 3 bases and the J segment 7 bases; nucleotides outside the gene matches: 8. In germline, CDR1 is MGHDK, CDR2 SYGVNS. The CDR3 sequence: CASSDQTSGRRNEQFF. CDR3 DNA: TGTGCCAGCAGTGACCAAACTAGCGGGAGAAGGAATGAGCAGTTCTTC.

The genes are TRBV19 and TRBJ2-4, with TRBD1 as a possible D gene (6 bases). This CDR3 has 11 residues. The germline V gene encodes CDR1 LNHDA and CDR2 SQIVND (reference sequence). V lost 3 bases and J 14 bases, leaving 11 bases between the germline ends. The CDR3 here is CASSIDRKEYF. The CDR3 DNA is TGTGCCAGTAGTATTGACAGGAAAGAGTACTTC.

The CDR3 DNA sequence: TGTGCCAGCAGTTTCCAGGGTCGAAGGGGCACTGAAGCTTTCTTT. It specifies CASSFQGRRGTEAFF. V is TRBV27 and J is TRBJ1-1; maybe TRBD1 (5 bases). V lost 3 bases and J lost 4, with 15 bases in between. Germline values: CDR1 MNHEY, CDR2 SMNVEV (reference sequence). This CDR3 comprises 15 residues.

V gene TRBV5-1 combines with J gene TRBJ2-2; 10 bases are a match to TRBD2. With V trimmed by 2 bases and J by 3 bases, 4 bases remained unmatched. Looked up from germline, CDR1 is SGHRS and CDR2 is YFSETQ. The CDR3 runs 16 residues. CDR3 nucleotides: TGCGCCAGCAGCTTAGTAGCGGGAGGTTACACCGGGGAGCTGTTTTTT. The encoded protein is CASSLVAGGYTGELFF.

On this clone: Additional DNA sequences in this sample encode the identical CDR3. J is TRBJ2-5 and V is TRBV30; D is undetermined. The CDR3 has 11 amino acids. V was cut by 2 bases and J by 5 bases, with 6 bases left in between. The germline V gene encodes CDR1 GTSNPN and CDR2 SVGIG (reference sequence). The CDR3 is CAWSTGETQYF. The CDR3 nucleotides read TGTGCCTGGAGTACTGGTGAGACCCAGTACTTC.

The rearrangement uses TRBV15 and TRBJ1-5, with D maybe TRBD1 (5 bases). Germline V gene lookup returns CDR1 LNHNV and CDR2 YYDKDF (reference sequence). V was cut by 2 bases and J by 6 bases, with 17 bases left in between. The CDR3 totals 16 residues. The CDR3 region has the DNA TGTGCCACCAGCAGAAACACAGGCGTCCGGACTCAGCCCCAGCATTTT. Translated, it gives CATSRNTGVRTQPQHF.

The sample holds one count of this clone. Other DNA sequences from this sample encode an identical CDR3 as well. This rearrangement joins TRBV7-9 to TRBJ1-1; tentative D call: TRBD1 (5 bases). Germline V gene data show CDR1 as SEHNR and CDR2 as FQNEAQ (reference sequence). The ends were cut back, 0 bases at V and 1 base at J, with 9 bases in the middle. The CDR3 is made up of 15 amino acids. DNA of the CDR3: TGTGCCAGCAGCTTAGCGGCAGGGAGGAACACTGAAGCTTTCTTT. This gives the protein CASSLAAGRNTEAFF.

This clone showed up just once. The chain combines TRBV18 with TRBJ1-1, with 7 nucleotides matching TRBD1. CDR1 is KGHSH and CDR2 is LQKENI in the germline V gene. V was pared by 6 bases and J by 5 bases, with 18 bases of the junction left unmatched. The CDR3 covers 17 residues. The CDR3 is CASSLTSSGGEGTEAFF. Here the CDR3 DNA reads TGTGCCAGCTCTCTTACCTCTTCAGGGGGGGAAGGAACTGAAGCTTTCTTT.

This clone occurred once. The CDR3 loop is CASSLAGTLRTQHF. CDR3 DNA: TGTGCCAGCAGCTTAGCAGGCACGCTAAGGACCCAGCATTTT. V usage is TRBV7-2 and J usage is TRBJ1-5; no clear D. CDR3 length: 14 residues. In germline, CDR1 is SGHTA, CDR2 FQGNSA. V lost 0 bases, J lost 11 bases, and 14 bases lay in between.

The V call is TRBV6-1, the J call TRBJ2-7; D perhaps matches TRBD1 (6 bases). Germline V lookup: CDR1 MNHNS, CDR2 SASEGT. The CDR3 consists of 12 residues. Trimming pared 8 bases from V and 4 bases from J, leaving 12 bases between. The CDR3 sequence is CASRYRVYEQYF. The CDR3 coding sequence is TGTGCCAGCCGGTACAGGGTTTACGAGCAGTACTTC.

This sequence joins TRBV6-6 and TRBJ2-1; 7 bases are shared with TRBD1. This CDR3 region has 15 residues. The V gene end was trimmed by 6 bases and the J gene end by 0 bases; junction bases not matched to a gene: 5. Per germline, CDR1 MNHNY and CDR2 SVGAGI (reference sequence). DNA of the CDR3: TGTGCCAGCAGCCTGGGACAGAGCTCCTACAATGAGCAGTTCTTC. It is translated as CASSLGQSSYNEQFF.

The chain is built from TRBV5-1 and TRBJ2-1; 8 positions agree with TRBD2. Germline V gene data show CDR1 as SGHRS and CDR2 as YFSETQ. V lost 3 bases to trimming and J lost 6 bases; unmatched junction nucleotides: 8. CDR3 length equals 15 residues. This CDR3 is CASSSLAGFSNEQFF. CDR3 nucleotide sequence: TGCGCCAGCAGCTCCTTAGCGGGATTTAGCAATGAGCAGTTCTTC.

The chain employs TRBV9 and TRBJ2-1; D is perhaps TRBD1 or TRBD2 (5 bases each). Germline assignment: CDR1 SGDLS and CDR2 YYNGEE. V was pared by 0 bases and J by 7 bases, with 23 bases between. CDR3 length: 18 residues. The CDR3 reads CASSVGATGAKGDNEQFF. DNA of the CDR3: TGTGCCAGCAGCGTAGGCGCCACCGGGGCAAAAGGGGATAATGAGCAGTTCTTC.

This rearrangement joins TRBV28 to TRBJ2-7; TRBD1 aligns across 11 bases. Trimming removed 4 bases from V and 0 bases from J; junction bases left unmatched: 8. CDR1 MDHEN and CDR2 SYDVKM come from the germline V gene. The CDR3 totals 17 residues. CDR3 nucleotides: TGTGCCAGCAGTTCACCCTCCGGGACAGGGGGCTCCTACGAGCAGTACTTC. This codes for CASSSPSGTGGSYEQYF.

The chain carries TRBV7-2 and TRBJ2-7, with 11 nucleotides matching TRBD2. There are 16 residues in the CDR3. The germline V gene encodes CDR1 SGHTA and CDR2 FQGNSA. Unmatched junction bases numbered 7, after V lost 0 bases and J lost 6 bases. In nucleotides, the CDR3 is TGTGCCAGCAGCTTAGCCCGACTAGCGGGAACCACCGAGCAGTACTTC. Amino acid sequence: CASSLARLAGTTEQYF.

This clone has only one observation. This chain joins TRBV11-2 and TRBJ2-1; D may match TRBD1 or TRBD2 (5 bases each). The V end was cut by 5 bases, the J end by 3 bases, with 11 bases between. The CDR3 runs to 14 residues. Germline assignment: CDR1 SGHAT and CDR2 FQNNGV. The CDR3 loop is CASSRGAVYNEQFF. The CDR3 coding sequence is TGTGCCAGCAGCCGAGGGGCTGTCTACAATGAGCAGTTCTTC.

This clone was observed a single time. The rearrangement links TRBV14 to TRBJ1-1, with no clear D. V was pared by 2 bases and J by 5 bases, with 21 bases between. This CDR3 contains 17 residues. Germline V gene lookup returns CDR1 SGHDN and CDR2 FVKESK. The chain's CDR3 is CASSQRTTFGERTEAFF. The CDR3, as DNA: TGTGCCAGCAGCCAAAGGACGACCTTTGGGGAGAGGACTGAAGCTTTCTTT.

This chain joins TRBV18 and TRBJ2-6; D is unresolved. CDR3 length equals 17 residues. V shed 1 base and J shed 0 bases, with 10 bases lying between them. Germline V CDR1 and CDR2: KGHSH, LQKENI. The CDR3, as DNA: TGTGCCAGCTCACCACTTGCAGGTACCTCTGGGGCCAACGTCCTGACTTTC. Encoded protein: CASSPLAGTSGANVLTF.

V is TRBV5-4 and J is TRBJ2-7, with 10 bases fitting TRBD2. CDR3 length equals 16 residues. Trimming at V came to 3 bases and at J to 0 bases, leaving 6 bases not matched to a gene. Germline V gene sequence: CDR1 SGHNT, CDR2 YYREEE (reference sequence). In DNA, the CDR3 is TGTGCCAGCAGCTCGCCTAGCGGGGGTGTCTCCTACGAGCAGTACTTC. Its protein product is CASSSPSGGVSYEQYF. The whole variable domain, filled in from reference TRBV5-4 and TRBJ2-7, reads ETGVTQSPTHLIKTRGQQVTLRCSSQSGHNTVSWYQQALGQGPQFIFQYYREEENGRGNFPPRFSGLQFPNYSSELNVNALELDDSALYLCASSSPSGGVSYEQYFGPGTRLTVT.

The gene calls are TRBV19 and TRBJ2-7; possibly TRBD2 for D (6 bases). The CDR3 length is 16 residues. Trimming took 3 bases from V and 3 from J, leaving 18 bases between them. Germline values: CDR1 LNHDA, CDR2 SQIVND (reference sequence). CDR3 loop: CASSIFLACFDYEQYF. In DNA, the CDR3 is TGTGCCAGTAGTATCTTCCTAGCGTGCTTCGACTACGAGCAGTACTTC.

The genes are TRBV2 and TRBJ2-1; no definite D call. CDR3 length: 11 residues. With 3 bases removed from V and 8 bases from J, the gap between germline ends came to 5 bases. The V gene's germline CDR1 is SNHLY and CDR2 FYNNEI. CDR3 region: CASSEFYEQFF. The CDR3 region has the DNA TGTGCCAGCAGTGAGTTCTATGAGCAGTTCTTC.